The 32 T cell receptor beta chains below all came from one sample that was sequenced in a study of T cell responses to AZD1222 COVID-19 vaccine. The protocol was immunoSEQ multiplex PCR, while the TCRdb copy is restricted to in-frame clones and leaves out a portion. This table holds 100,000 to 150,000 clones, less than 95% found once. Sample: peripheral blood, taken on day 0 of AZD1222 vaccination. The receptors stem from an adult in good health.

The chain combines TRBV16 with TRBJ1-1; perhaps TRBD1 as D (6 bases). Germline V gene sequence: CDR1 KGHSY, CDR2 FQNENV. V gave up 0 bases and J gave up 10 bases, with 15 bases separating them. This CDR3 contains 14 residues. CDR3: CASSQSVGGLIAFF. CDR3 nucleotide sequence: TGTGCCAGCAGCCAATCAGTGGGGGGCTTAATAGCTTTCTTT.

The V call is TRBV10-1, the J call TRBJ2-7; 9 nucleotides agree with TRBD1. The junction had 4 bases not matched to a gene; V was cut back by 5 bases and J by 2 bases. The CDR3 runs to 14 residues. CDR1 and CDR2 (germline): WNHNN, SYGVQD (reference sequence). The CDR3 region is CASSTGTGTYEQYF. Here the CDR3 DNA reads TGCGCCAGCAGTACCGGGACAGGGACCTACGAGCAGTACTTC.

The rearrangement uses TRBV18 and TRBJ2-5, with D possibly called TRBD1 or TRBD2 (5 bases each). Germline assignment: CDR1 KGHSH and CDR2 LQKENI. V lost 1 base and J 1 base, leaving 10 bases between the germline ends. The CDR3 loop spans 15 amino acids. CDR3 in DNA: TGTGCCAGCTCACCACAAGTAGGGACCCAAGAGACCCAGTACTTC. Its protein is CASSPQVGTQETQYF.

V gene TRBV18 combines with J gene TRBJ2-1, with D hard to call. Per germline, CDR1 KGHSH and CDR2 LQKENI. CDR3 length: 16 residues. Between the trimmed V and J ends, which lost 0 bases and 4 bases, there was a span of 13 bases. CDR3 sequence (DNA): TGTGCCAGCTCACCACCAAACAGATCTCCTTACAATGAGCAGTTCTTC. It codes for CASSPPNRSPYNEQFF.

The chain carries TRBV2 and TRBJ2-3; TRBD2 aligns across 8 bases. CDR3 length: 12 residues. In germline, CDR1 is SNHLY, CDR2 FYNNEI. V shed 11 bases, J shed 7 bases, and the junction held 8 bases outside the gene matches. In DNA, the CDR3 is TGTGCCGCCAACGGGAGGGGAAATACGCAGTATTTT. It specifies CAANGRGNTQYF.

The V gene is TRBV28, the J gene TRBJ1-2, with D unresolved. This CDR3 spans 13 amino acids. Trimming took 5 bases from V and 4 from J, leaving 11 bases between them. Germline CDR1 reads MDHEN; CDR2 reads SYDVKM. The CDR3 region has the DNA TGTGCCAGCAGTCCCCCTCTGGGCTATGGCTACACCTTC. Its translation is CASSPPLGYGYTF.

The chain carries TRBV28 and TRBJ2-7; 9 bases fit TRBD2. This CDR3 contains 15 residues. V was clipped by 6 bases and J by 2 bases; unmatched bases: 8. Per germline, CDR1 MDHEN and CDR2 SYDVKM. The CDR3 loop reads CASSNDLAGTYEQYF. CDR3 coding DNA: TGTGCCAGCAGCAACGATCTAGCGGGGACCTACGAGCAGTACTTC.

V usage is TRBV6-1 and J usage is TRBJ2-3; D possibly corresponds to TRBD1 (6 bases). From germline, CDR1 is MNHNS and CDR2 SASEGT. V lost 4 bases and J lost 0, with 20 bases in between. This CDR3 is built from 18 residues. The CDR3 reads CASSGRPGTTISTDTQYF. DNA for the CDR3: TGTGCCAGCAGTGGCCGCCCAGGGACAACTATTAGCACAGATACGCAGTATTTT.

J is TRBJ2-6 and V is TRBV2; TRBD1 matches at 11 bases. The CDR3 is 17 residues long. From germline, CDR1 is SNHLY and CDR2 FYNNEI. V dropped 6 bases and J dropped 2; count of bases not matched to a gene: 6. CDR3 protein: CASSLGTGGTGANVLTF. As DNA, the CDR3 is TGTGCCAGCAGCCTCGGGACAGGGGGGACTGGGGCCAACGTCCTGACTTTC.

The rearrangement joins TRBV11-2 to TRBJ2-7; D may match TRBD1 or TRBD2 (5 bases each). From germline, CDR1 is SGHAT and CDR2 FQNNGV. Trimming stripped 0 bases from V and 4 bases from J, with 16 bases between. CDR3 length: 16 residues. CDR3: CASSLDTGRPGYEQYF. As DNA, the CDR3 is TGTGCCAGCAGCTTAGATACGGGGCGGCCCGGGTACGAGCAGTACTTC. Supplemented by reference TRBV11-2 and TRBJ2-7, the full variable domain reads EAGVAQSPRYKIIEKRQSVAFWCNPISGHATLYWYQQILGQGPKLLIQFQNNGVVDDSQLPKDRFSAERLKGVDSTLKIQPAKLEDSAVYLCASSLDTGRPGYEQYFGPGTRLTVT.

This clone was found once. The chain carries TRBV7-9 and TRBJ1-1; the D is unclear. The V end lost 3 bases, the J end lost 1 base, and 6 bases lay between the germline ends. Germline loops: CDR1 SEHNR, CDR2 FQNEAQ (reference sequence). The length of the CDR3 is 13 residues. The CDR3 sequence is CASSFQGNTEAFF. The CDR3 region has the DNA TGTGCCAGCAGCTTTCAAGGGAACACTGAAGCTTTCTTT. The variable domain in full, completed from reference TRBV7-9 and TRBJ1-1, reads DTGVSQNPRHKITKRGQNVTFRCDPISEHNRLYWYRQTLGQGPEFLTYFQNEAQLEKSRLLSDRFSAERPKGSFSTLEIQRTEQGDSAMYLCASSFQGNTEAFFGQGTRLTVV.

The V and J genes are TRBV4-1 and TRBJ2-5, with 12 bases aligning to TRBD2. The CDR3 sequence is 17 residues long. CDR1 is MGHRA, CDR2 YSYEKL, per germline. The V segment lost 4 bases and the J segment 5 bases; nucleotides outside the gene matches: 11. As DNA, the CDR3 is TGCGCCAGCAGCCTACTTATACTAGCGGGAGGAGGGGAGACCCAGTACTTC. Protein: CASSLLILAGGGETQYF.

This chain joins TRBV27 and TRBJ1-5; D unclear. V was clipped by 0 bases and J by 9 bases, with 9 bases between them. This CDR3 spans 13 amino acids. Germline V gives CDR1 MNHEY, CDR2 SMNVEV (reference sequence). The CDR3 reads CASSLSPWAPQHF. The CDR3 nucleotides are TGTGCCAGCAGTTTATCGCCCTGGGCGCCCCAGCATTTT.

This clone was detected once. The CDR3 coding sequence is TGTGCCAGCAGCGCTTCGGGGGTTGCGGAAGATACGCAGTATTTT. Amino acids: CASSASGVAEDTQYF. This chain connects TRBV9 to TRBJ2-3, with a tentative D call TRBD2 (6 bases). CDR3 length equals 15 residues. The ends were cut back, 3 bases at V and 5 bases at J, with 16 bases in the middle. Germline assignment: CDR1 SGDLS and CDR2 YYNGEE.

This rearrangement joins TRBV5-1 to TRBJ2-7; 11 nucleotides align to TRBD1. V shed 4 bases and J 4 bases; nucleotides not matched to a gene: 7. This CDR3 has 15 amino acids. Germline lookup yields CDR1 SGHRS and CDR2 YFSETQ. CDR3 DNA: TGCGCCAGCAGCCCGGGGACAGGGGGAGGTTACGAGCAGTACTTC. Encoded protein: CASSPGTGGGYEQYF.

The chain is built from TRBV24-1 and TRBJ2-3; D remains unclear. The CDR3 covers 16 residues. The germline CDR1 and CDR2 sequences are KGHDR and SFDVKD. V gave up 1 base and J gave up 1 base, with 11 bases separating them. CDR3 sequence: CATSDFYGVRTDTQYF. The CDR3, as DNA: TGTGCCACCAGTGATTTCTACGGAGTACGCACAGATACGCAGTATTTT.

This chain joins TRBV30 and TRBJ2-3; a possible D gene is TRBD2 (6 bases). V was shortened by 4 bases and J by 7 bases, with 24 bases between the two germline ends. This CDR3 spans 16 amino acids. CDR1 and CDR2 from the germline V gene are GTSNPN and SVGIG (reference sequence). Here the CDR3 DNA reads TGTGCCTGGACCGTTGGCACGGGAGTGGGTCCAAATACGCAGTATTTT. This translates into CAWTVGTGVGPNTQYF.

The chain's CDR3 is CSAGTSGAYEQYF. In nucleotides, the CDR3 is TGCAGCGCCGGGACTAGCGGGGCCTACGAGCAGTACTTC. The V gene is TRBV29-1, the J gene TRBJ2-7; 13 bases are a match to TRBD2. The CDR3 contains 13 residues. J gave up 2 bases and V 7 bases, and 2 bases lay outside the gene matches. CDR1 SQVTM and CDR2 ANQGSEA come from the germline V gene.

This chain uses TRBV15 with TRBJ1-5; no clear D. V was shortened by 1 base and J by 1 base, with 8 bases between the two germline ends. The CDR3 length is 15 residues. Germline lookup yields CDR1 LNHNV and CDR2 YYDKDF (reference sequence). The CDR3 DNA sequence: TGTGCCACCAGCAGAGGGGCGCGAAGCAATCAGCCCCAGCATTTT. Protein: CATSRGARSNQPQHF.

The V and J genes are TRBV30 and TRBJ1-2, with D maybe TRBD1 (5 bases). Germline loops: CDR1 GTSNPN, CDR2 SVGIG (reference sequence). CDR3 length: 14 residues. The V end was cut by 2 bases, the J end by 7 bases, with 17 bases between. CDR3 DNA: TGTGCCTGGAGTAGGAAGGGGCCCTTTGGTGGCTACACCTTC. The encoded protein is CAWSRKGPFGGYTF.

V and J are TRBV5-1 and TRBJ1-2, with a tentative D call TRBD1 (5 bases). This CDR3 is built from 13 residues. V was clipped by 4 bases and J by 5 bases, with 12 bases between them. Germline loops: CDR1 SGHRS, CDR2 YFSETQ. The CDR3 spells CASSIGTEYGYTF. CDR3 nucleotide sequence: TGCGCCAGCAGCATTGGGACCGAGTATGGCTACACCTTC.

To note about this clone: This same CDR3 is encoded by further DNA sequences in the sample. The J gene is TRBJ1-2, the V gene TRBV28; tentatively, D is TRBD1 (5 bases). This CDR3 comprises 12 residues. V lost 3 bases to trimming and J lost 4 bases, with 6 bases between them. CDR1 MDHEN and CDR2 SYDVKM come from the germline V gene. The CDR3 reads CASSLGGYGYTF. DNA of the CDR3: TGTGCCAGCAGTTTGGGGGGCTATGGCTACACCTTC.

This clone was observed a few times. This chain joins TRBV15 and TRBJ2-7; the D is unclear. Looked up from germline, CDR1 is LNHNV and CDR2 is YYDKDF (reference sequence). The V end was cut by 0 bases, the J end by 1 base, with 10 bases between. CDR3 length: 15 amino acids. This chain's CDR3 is CATSRETDRSYEQYF. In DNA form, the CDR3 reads TGTGCCACCAGCAGAGAAACAGACCGATCCTACGAGCAGTACTTC.

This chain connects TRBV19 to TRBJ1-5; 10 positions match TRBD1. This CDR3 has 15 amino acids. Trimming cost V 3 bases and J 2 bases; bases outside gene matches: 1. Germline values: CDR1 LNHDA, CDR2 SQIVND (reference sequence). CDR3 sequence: CASSMGTGGNQPQHF. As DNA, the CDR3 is TGTGCCAGTAGTATGGGGACAGGGGGCAATCAGCCCCAGCATTTT.

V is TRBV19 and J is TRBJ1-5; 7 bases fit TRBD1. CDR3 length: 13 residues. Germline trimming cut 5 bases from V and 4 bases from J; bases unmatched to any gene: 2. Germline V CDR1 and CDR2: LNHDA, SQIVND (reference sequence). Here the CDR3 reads CASSLQGNQPQHF. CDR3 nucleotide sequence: TGTGCCAGTAGTTTACAGGGGAATCAGCCCCAGCATTTT. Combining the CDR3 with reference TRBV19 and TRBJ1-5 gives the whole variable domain DGGITQSPKYLFRKEGQNVTLSCEQNLNHDAMYWYRQDPGQGLRLIYYSQIVNDFQKGDIAEGYSVSREKKESFPLTVTSAQKNPTAFYLCASSLQGNQPQHFGDGTRLSIL.

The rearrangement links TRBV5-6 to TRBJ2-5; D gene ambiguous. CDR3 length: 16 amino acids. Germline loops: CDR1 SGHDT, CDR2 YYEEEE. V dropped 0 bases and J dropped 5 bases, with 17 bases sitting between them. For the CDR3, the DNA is TGTGCCAGCAGCTTGGTGGGATCGGGTTTAGGGGAGACCCAGTACTTC. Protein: CASSLVGSGLGETQYF.

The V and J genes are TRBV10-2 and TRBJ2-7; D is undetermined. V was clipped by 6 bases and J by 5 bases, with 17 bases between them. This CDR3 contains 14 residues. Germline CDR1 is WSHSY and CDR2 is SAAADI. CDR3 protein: CASSQLSRGDEQYF. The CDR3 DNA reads TGCGCCAGCAGCCAGCTTAGTCGAGGTGACGAGCAGTACTTC.

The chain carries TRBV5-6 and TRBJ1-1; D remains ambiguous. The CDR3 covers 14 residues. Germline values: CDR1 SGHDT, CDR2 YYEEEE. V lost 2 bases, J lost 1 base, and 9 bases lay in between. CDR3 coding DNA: TGTGCCAGCAGCTTCACGGGTCCGAACACTGAAGCTTTCTTT. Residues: CASSFTGPNTEAFF.

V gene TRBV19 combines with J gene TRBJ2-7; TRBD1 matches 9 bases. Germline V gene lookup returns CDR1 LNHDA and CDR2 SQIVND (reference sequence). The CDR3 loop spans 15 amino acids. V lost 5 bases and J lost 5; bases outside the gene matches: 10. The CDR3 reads CASSDTGTGRDEQYF. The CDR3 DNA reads TGTGCCAGTAGTGACACCGGGACAGGGCGTGACGAGCAGTACTTC.

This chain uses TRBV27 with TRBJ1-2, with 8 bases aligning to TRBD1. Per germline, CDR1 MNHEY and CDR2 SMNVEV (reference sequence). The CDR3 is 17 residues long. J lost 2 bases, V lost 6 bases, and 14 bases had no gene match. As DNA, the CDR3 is TGTGCCAGCAGCCCTACAGGGGGGACCGCGGAAAACTATGGCTACACCTTC. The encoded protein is CASSPTGGTAENYGYTF.

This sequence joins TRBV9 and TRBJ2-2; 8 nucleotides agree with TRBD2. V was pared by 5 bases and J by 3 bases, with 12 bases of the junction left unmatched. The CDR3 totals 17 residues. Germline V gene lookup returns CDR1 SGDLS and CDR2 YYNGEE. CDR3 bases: TGTGCCAGCAGTCCCGGATTTCGAGCGGGAGACACCGGGGAGCTGTTTTTT. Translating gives CASSPGFRAGDTGELFF.

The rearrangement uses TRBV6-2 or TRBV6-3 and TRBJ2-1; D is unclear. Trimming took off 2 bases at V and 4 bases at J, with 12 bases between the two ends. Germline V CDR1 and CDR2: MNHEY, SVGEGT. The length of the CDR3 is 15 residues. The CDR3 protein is CASSYDSRTYNEQFF. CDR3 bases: TGTGCCAGCAGTTACGATTCGCGAACTTACAATGAGCAGTTCTTC.